Sequencing of this T cell receptor beta chain was carried out in a study of T cell responses to AZD1222 COVID-19 vaccine (dated by TCRdb to the early 2020s). At the level of the whole study: A total of 233 trial participants underwent TCR sequencing, of whom 207 had received two doses of AZD1222 and 26 had received two doses of the MenACWY control vaccine. Enrollment into the trials was organized by age into subgroups of 18-55, 56-69 and 70-plus years, and those subgroups contained approximately 160, 26 and 62 TCR-sequenced participants, respectively.

V and J lose 5 bases and 2 bases, and a span of 10 bases separates them. The CDR3 runs 14 residues from the cysteine to the phenylalanine. Just the 42-base CDR3 DNA is kept, in frame starting at base 1. The germline V gene (reference sequence) provides CDR1 LNHDA and CDR2 SQIVND. What the authors observed across the whole study: Epitopes outside the regions mutated in the B.1.351 and B.1.1.7 variants were reportedly recognized by nearly half of the unique spike-specific TCRs. Most participants were white British and females outnumbered males, and the authors suggested that clonal diversity may have been underestimated. No day 14 peak-response samples were available, so repertoires were characterized only after the peak T cell response. Only six AZD1222 recipients were SARS-CoV-2 seropositive at baseline, limiting conclusions about previously exposed vaccinees. CD4 TCRs associated with the vaccine covered the entire spike protein, and the dominant responses were in regions 160-218 and 743-854. The 56-69-year group was small, and its depth increase did not reach significance, likely because of low power. After two AZD1222 doses, spike-specific TCR breadth and depth were significantly higher than at day 0 and than in MenACWY recipients.

With respect to this clone: Its antigen specificity is not known. It has no much larger one-base neighbor in the sample; base qualities were not kept.

Explained via the paper, the time point label denotes: about 28 days (+/-7) after the second vaccine dose. AZD1222 recipients given second doses at about 4 weeks or at about 12 weeks were pooled, since spike-specific TCR depth and breadth were not found to differ between the two schedules. The vaccinee samples were drawn from two UK trials, COV001 and COV002, one of which was a single-blind randomized controlled phase 2/3 trial testing AZD1222 (ChAdOx1 nCoV-19) in healthy adults. For TCRbeta chain sequencing, PBMC samples from trial participants were taken at day 0 and at day 28 after the second dose. The CDR3 regions of human TCRbeta chains were analyzed by immunosequencing. Under the source paper's analysis protocol: Repertoire TCRs were matched against a reference library of SARS-CoV-2-specific TCRs generated with the MIRA antigen-specificity platform. Breadth was defined as the fraction of unique TCRs that were SARS-CoV-2-associated. Depth was defined as the fraction of total T cells that were SARS-CoV-2-associated. Using the MIRA data, each spike-specific TCR was assigned both to the spike region to which the TCR was reactive and to a CD4 or CD8 class. Log10-transformed breadth and depth values were compared by one-way ANOVA with Sidak's multiple comparisons tests. Sourced from immuneACCESS, this table was stored by TCRdb with only in-frame sequences that have V and J called. A share of the clones is absent; for the studies checked, an unresolved V gene accounts for under half, and the remainder has no known explanation. From that table come the V and J calls and clone size; the DNA was used to work out D and trimming. Counted in this sample were some 66,000 clones; about nine tenths of them appeared once. Roughly 28% of the sample belongs to the ten largest clones.

The rearranged chain carries TRBV19 and TRBJ2-1; the D gene may be TRBD1 or TRBD2, since each aligns over 6 bases. The sequences come from peripheral blood, collected 28 days after the second AZD1222 dose. The sequence came from an adult who received the AZD1222 COVID-19 vaccine. In nucleotide form, the sequence is TGTGCCAGTAGTTGGGGGGCAACCTACAATGAGCAGTTCTTC. The translation is CASSWGATYNEQFF. The full variable domain, completed from the reference TRBV19 and TRBJ2-1 proteins outside the CDR3, reads DGGITQSPKYLFRKEGQNVTLSCEQNLNHDAMYWYRQDPGQGLRLIYYSQIVNDFQKGDIAEGYSVSREKKESFPLTVTSAQKNPTAFYLCASSWGATYNEQFFGPGTRLTVL.